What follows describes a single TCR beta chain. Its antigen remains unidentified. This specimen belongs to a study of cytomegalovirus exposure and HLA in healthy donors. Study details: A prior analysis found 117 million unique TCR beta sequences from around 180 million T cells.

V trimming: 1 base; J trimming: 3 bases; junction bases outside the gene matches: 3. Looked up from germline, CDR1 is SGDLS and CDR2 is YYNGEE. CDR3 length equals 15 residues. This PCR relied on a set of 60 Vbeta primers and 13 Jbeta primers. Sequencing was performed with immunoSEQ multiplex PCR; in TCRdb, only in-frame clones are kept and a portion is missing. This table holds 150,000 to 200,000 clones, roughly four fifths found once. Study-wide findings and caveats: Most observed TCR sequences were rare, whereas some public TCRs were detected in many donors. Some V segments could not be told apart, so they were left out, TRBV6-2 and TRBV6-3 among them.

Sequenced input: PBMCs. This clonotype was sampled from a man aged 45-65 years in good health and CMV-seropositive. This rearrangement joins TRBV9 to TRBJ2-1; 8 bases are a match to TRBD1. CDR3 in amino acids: CASSVSGQDYNEQFF. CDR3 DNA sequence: TGTGCCAGCAGCGTATCGGGACAGGACTACAATGAGCAGTTCTTC. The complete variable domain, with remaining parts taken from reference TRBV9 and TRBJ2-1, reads DSGVTQTPKHLITATGQRVTLRCSPRSGDLSVYWYQQSLDQGLQFLIQYYNGEERAKGNILERFSAQQFPDLHSELNLSSLELGDSALYFCASSVSGQDYNEQFFGPGTRLTVL.